Listed below are T cell receptor beta chains from one sample, sequenced in a study of shared clonotypes between healthy human individuals. Measured with immunoSEQ multiplex PCR; TCRdb has only the in-frame clones, and not every one. The table includes millions of clones, about 92% detected once. Sequenced sample: naive CD4+ T cells sorted from blood. These receptors all stem from a man younger than 35 in good health. The conserved cysteine and the conserved F or W are not part of the CDR3 here. The order of the fields is clone size, D gene, J gene, V gene, CDR3 protein. D genes are given only for firm matches. Clone size is stated in some rows and not others, as once, few, many or a class when expanded.

abundance: -; d_gene: TRBD1; j_gene: TRBJ1-4; v_gene: TRBV6-1; CDR3aa: ASSARDRGLDYGKLF
abundance: -; d_gene: TRBD1; j_gene: TRBJ1-5; v_gene: TRBV7-2; CDR3aa: ASSPGGDRGQPQH
abundance: -; d_gene: TRBD2; j_gene: TRBJ2-1; v_gene: TRBV11-2; CDR3aa: ASSLGGLVNNEQF
abundance: -; d_gene: -; j_gene: TRBJ1-5; v_gene: TRBV6-1; CDR3aa: ASSDLGLGGQPQH
abundance: -; d_gene: TRBD2; j_gene: TRBJ2-5; v_gene: TRBV7-2; CDR3aa: ASSLAGGPETQY
abundance: -; d_gene: TRBD1; j_gene: TRBJ2-3; v_gene: TRBV6-4; CDR3aa: ASSRDRSTDTQY
abundance: -; d_gene: TRBD1; j_gene: TRBJ1-1; v_gene: TRBV4-1; CDR3aa: ASSHPRGRNTEAF
abundance: -; d_gene: -; j_gene: TRBJ2-5; v_gene: TRBV7-7; CDR3aa: ASSLGSQETQY
abundance: once; d_gene: -; j_gene: TRBJ2-7; v_gene: TRBV10-1; CDR3aa: ASSEGGDLPEQY
abundance: -; d_gene: -; j_gene: TRBJ2-2; v_gene: TRBV19; CDR3aa: ASSIGPNPGELF
abundance: -; d_gene: -; j_gene: TRBJ1-2; v_gene: TRBV29-1; CDR3aa: SVDPGRGYT
abundance: -; d_gene: TRBD1; j_gene: TRBJ2-1; v_gene: TRBV5-6; CDR3aa: ASSFGTGGSNEQF
abundance: -; d_gene: -; j_gene: TRBJ2-6; v_gene: TRBV12-2; CDR3aa: ASRPTLWRGGTGANVLT
abundance: -; d_gene: TRBD1; j_gene: TRBJ2-5; v_gene: TRBV10-3; CDR3aa: AISAGQGKETQY
abundance: -; d_gene: -; j_gene: TRBJ1-2; v_gene: TRBV27; CDR3aa: ASSRGGNYGYT
abundance: -; d_gene: -; j_gene: TRBJ1-2; v_gene: TRBV27; CDR3aa: ASSPQPGQTGYT
abundance: -; d_gene: TRBD1; j_gene: TRBJ1-1; v_gene: TRBV5-3; CDR3aa: ARDRKVRAPPNTEAF
abundance: -; d_gene: TRBD1; j_gene: TRBJ2-5; v_gene: TRBV18; CDR3aa: ASSPGTGGSGYQETQY
abundance: once; d_gene: TRBD1; j_gene: TRBJ1-2; v_gene: TRBV2; CDR3aa: ASSGGQGTNYGYT
abundance: -; d_gene: TRBD1; j_gene: TRBJ2-7; v_gene: TRBV30; CDR3aa: AWSRGQPSYEQY
abundance: -; d_gene: -; j_gene: TRBJ1-1; v_gene: TRBV6-6; CDR3aa: ASSYSKGLDLGAF
abundance: -; d_gene: -; j_gene: TRBJ2-7; v_gene: TRBV28; CDR3aa: ASSYDKTYEQY
abundance: -; d_gene: -; j_gene: TRBJ2-7; v_gene: TRBV28; CDR3aa: ASSRTLYEQY
abundance: -; d_gene: TRBD1; j_gene: TRBJ2-6; v_gene: TRBV5-1; CDR3aa: ASSTTGTGTSGANVLT
abundance: -; d_gene: -; j_gene: TRBJ2-1; v_gene: TRBV19; CDR3aa: ASSPSDTGHNEQF
abundance: -; d_gene: -; j_gene: TRBJ2-7; v_gene: TRBV7-2; CDR3aa: ASSLGRTAYEQY
abundance: -; d_gene: -; j_gene: TRBJ2-3; v_gene: TRBV18; CDR3aa: ASSPSSGPQITQY
abundance: -; d_gene: -; j_gene: TRBJ1-1; v_gene: TRBV11-3; CDR3aa: ASSLDGTEAF
abundance: -; d_gene: -; j_gene: TRBJ1-2; v_gene: TRBV18; CDR3aa: ASSPAPNYGYT
abundance: -; d_gene: -; j_gene: TRBJ1-5; v_gene: TRBV4-2; CDR3aa: ASSQDPSLRQPQH
abundance: -; d_gene: -; j_gene: TRBJ1-3; v_gene: TRBV7-2; CDR3aa: ASSLRGSGNTIY
abundance: -; d_gene: TRBD1; j_gene: TRBJ2-5; v_gene: TRBV2; CDR3aa: ASRVDRGPQETQY
abundance: once; d_gene: -; j_gene: TRBJ1-5; v_gene: TRBV7-2; CDR3aa: ASSADRNQPQH
abundance: -; d_gene: TRBD1; j_gene: TRBJ2-6; v_gene: TRBV19; CDR3aa: AASPPPGQRGSGANVLT
abundance: -; d_gene: -; j_gene: TRBJ1-6; v_gene: TRBV15; CDR3aa: ATSSSFGYNSPLH
abundance: -; d_gene: TRBD1; j_gene: TRBJ1-5; v_gene: TRBV28; CDR3aa: ASSLPQGAGNQPQH
abundance: -; d_gene: TRBD1; j_gene: TRBJ2-1; v_gene: TRBV10-3; CDR3aa: AIRGTGGDEQF
abundance: -; d_gene: -; j_gene: TRBJ2-4; v_gene: TRBV19; CDR3aa: ASEQGMGAKNIQY
abundance: -; d_gene: -; j_gene: TRBJ2-3; v_gene: TRBV6-5; CDR3aa: ASSSSEVTDTQY
abundance: few; d_gene: TRBD1; j_gene: TRBJ1-6; v_gene: TRBV30; CDR3aa: AWSGTGGLTNSPLH
abundance: -; d_gene: -; j_gene: TRBJ2-5; v_gene: TRBV2; CDR3aa: ASRAIDSQETQY
abundance: -; d_gene: TRBD1; j_gene: TRBJ1-6; v_gene: TRBV6-5; CDR3aa: ASSRRGTGNSPLH
abundance: -; d_gene: -; j_gene: TRBJ2-1; v_gene: TRBV6-4; CDR3aa: ASSPGTYNEQF
abundance: -; d_gene: -; j_gene: TRBJ2-7; v_gene: TRBV6-6; CDR3aa: ASSPKTSSEQY
abundance: once; d_gene: TRBD1; j_gene: TRBJ2-2; v_gene: TRBV11-3; CDR3aa: ASSRRDRGHTGELF
abundance: -; d_gene: TRBD1; j_gene: TRBJ1-1; v_gene: TRBV19; CDR3aa: ASSVTGVWNTEAF
abundance: -; d_gene: -; j_gene: TRBJ1-5; v_gene: TRBV6-1; CDR3aa: ASSLLGNQPQH
abundance: -; d_gene: TRBD1; j_gene: TRBJ2-2; v_gene: TRBV19; CDR3aa: ASSRQGAAGELF
abundance: -; d_gene: -; j_gene: TRBJ2-2; v_gene: TRBV5-1; CDR3aa: ASSESLAVTGELF
abundance: -; d_gene: TRBD2; j_gene: -; v_gene: TRBV28; CDR3aa: ASSLTSGAAEQY
abundance: -; d_gene: -; j_gene: TRBJ1-1; v_gene: TRBV7-2; CDR3aa: ASSSEPANTEAF
abundance: -; d_gene: -; j_gene: TRBJ2-2; v_gene: TRBV7-9; CDR3aa: AWPRAAPNTGELF
abundance: -; d_gene: -; j_gene: TRBJ2-6; v_gene: TRBV5-1; CDR3aa: ASSLAGMGANVLT
abundance: -; d_gene: TRBD1; j_gene: TRBJ1-2; v_gene: TRBV6-1; CDR3aa: ASSELGQGRYT
abundance: -; d_gene: -; j_gene: TRBJ2-5; v_gene: TRBV5-4; CDR3aa: ASSSLGAGSETQY
abundance: -; d_gene: -; j_gene: TRBJ2-3; v_gene: TRBV10-3; CDR3aa: AISELAGASDTQY
abundance: -; d_gene: -; j_gene: TRBJ2-7; v_gene: TRBV18; CDR3aa: ASSLSYEQY
abundance: -; d_gene: TRBD1; j_gene: TRBJ2-7; v_gene: TRBV6-4; CDR3aa: ARDSTGINYEQY
abundance: -; d_gene: -; j_gene: TRBJ2-3; v_gene: TRBV5-1; CDR3aa: ASSSNYRGTDTQY